The rows below give T cell receptor beta chains drawn from one sample of a study of blood T cell repertoires in COVID-19. TCRdb's copy holds only in-frame clones and misses some; the assay was immunoSEQ multiplex PCR. In the table there are a few hundred thousand clones, roughly 80% of which are singletons. The sequenced sample was peripheral blood. The receptors derive from a woman between 18 and 30 years old with acute or convalescent COVID-19. Both conserved end residues are part of each CDR3. D genes are given only for firm matches. Only part of the rows carry a size: once, few, many, or a class if the clone is expanded.

d_gene: -; j_gene: TRBJ2-1; abundance: -; len: 12; v_gene: TRBV6-2/TRBV6-3; CDR3nt: TGTGCCAGCAGTTATGGGAGACCTGAGCAGTTCTTC; CDR3aa: CASSYGRPEQFF
d_gene: TRBD2; j_gene: TRBJ2-2; abundance: -; len: 17; v_gene: TRBV5-1; CDR3nt: TGCGCCAGCAGCCCACGGGGCGGCCCGGGGGGCACCGGGGAGCTGTTTTTT; CDR3aa: CASSPRGGPGGTGELFF
d_gene: TRBD1; j_gene: TRBJ1-2; abundance: -; len: 17; v_gene: TRBV19; CDR3nt: TGTGCCAGTAGAACCTGGGGACAGCCGGCAGCTAACTATGGCTACACCTTC; CDR3aa: CASRTWGQPAANYGYTF
d_gene: TRBD1; j_gene: TRBJ1-6; abundance: -; len: 13; v_gene: TRBV19; CDR3nt: TGTGCCAGCACGGGACAGCCTAATTCACCCCTCCACTTT; CDR3aa: CASTGQPNSPLHF
d_gene: -; j_gene: TRBJ2-5; abundance: -; len: 14; v_gene: TRBV7-9; CDR3nt: TGTGCCAGCAGCTTACCAGGCCACCAAGAGACCCAGTACTTC; CDR3aa: CASSLPGHQETQYF
d_gene: TRBD1; j_gene: TRBJ2-5; abundance: -; len: 16; v_gene: TRBV2; CDR3nt: TGTGCCAGCACCCGAGGCTGGACAGGTGGGGGAGAGACCCAGTACTTC; CDR3aa: CASTRGWTGGGETQYF
d_gene: TRBD1; j_gene: TRBJ2-5; abundance: -; len: 14; v_gene: TRBV15; CDR3nt: TGTGCCACCAGTCGGACAGGGGTTCTGGAGACCCAGTACTTC; CDR3aa: CATSRTGVLETQYF
d_gene: -; j_gene: TRBJ2-1; abundance: -; len: 17; v_gene: TRBV10-3; CDR3nt: TGTGCCATCAGTGAGCCCGACTACACGAGCTCCTACAATGAGCAGTTCTTC; CDR3aa: CAISEPDYTSSYNEQFF
d_gene: TRBD1; j_gene: TRBJ2-7; abundance: few; len: 13; v_gene: TRBV6-6; CDR3nt: TGTGCCAGCAATCCCGGACAGGGCTACGAGCAGTACTTC; CDR3aa: CASNPGQGYEQYF
d_gene: -; j_gene: TRBJ1-2; abundance: -; len: 13; v_gene: TRBV3-1/TRBV3-2; CDR3nt: TGTGCCAGCAGCCAAGTTGAGAGGCAAGGCTACACCTTC; CDR3aa: CASSQVERQGYTF
d_gene: -; j_gene: TRBJ1-1; abundance: -; len: 14; v_gene: TRBV4-3; CDR3nt: TGCGCCAGCAGCCAAGAGCAGGCCTCCACTGAAGCTTTCTTT; CDR3aa: CASSQEQASTEAFF
d_gene: TRBD2; j_gene: TRBJ2-1; abundance: -; len: 16; v_gene: TRBV19; CDR3nt: TGTGCCAGTAGTATAGATAAGAGCGGGAGCTACAATGAGCAGTTCTTC; CDR3aa: CASSIDKSGSYNEQFF
d_gene: -; j_gene: TRBJ2-3; abundance: -; len: 21; v_gene: TRBV4-3; CDR3nt: TGCGCCAGCAGCCAAGAGGGGGACCATGAAGGGCCGGCGGGGAGCACAGATACGCAGTATTTT; CDR3aa: CASSQEGDHEGPAGSTDTQYF
d_gene: -; j_gene: TRBJ2-7; abundance: -; len: 12; v_gene: TRBV7-9; CDR3nt: TGTGCCAGCAGCCCGCACCCCAGCGAGCAGTACTTC; CDR3aa: CASSPHPSEQYF
d_gene: TRBD2; j_gene: TRBJ2-1; abundance: -; len: 15; v_gene: TRBV18; CDR3nt: TGTGCCAGCTCACCAGGACTAGCGGGAGATCATGAGCAGTTCTTC; CDR3aa: CASSPGLAGDHEQFF
d_gene: -; j_gene: TRBJ2-5; abundance: -; len: 14; v_gene: TRBV5-1; CDR3nt: TGCGCCAGCAGCTATCAAGAGGCACAAGAGACCCAGTACTTC; CDR3aa: CASSYQEAQETQYF
d_gene: TRBD2; j_gene: TRBJ2-1; abundance: -; len: 15; v_gene: TRBV7-3; CDR3nt: TGTGCCAGCAGCCCGATAGCGGGAATGGACAATGAGCAGTTCTTC; CDR3aa: CASSPIAGMDNEQFF
d_gene: TRBD1; j_gene: TRBJ1-5; abundance: -; len: 16; v_gene: TRBV10-2; CDR3nt: TGCGCCAGCAGTGAGTGGGGACAGGGGAGCAATCAGCCCCAGCATTTT; CDR3aa: CASSEWGQGSNQPQHF
d_gene: -; j_gene: TRBJ1-5; abundance: -; len: 13; v_gene: TRBV19; CDR3nt: TGTGCCAGTAGGAAGGACAGAAATCAGCCCCAGCATTTT; CDR3aa: CASRKDRNQPQHF
d_gene: -; j_gene: TRBJ1-2; abundance: -; len: 14; v_gene: TRBV6-5; CDR3nt: TGTGCCAGCAGTTCCCTGACAGATAACTATGGCTACACCTTC; CDR3aa: CASSSLTDNYGYTF
d_gene: -; j_gene: TRBJ2-6; abundance: -; len: 15; v_gene: TRBV6-2/TRBV6-3; CDR3nt: TGTGCCAGCAGCTCGACGGGCTCTGGGGCCAACGTCCTGACTTTC; CDR3aa: CASSSTGSGANVLTF
d_gene: TRBD1; j_gene: TRBJ2-5; abundance: once; len: 16; v_gene: TRBV27; CDR3nt: TGTGCCAGCAGTTCAAGACAGGGGCAGTTAGGAGAGACCCAGTACTTC; CDR3aa: CASSSRQGQLGETQYF
d_gene: -; j_gene: TRBJ2-7; abundance: -; len: 14; v_gene: TRBV9; CDR3nt: TGTGCCAGCAGCGTGGAAGCCGGCAGCGCCGAGCAGTACTTC; CDR3aa: CASSVEAGSAEQYF
d_gene: TRBD1; j_gene: TRBJ1-5; abundance: -; len: 17; v_gene: TRBV12-5; CDR3nt: TGTGCTAGTGGTTTGGTTCAAAAAACAGGGGAGAATCAGCCCCAGCATTTT; CDR3aa: CASGLVQKTGENQPQHF
d_gene: TRBD2; j_gene: TRBJ2-3; abundance: -; len: 18; v_gene: TRBV27; CDR3nt: TGTGCCAGCAGTTTATCTTGGGGACTAGCGGGATCCACAGATACGCAGTATTTT; CDR3aa: CASSLSWGLAGSTDTQYF
d_gene: TRBD1; j_gene: TRBJ2-7; abundance: -; len: 14; v_gene: TRBV7-9; CDR3nt: TGTGCCAGCAGCCCCCGACAGGGGACAGGCGAGCAGTACTTC; CDR3aa: CASSPRQGTGEQYF
d_gene: -; j_gene: TRBJ1-3; abundance: -; len: 14; v_gene: TRBV24-1; CDR3nt: TGTGCCACCTGCGGGGGAACGACTGGAAACACCATATATTTT; CDR3aa: CATCGGTTGNTIYF
d_gene: -; j_gene: TRBJ1-5; abundance: -; len: 13; v_gene: TRBV12-3/TRBV12-4; CDR3nt: TGTGCCAGCACCATCCGACAGAATCAGCCCCAGCATTTT; CDR3aa: CASTIRQNQPQHF
d_gene: -; j_gene: TRBJ1-1; abundance: -; len: 14; v_gene: TRBV19; CDR3nt: TGTGCCAGTAGCCTAGGGGGGGCGAGCACTGAAGCTTTCTTT; CDR3aa: CASSLGGASTEAFF